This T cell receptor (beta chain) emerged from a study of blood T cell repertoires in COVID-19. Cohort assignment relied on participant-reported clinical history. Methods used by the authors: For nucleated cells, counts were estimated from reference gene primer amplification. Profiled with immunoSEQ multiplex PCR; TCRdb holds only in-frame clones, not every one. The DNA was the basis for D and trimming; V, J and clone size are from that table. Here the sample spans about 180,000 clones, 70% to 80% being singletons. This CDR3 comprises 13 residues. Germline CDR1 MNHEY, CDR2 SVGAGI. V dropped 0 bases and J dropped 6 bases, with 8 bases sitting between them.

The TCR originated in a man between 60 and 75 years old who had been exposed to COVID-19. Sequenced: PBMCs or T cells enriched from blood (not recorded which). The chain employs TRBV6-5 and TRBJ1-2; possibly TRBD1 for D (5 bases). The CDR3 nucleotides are TGTGCCAGCAGTTACTCAGGAGGGGATGGCTACACCTTC. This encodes CASSYSGGDGYTF.